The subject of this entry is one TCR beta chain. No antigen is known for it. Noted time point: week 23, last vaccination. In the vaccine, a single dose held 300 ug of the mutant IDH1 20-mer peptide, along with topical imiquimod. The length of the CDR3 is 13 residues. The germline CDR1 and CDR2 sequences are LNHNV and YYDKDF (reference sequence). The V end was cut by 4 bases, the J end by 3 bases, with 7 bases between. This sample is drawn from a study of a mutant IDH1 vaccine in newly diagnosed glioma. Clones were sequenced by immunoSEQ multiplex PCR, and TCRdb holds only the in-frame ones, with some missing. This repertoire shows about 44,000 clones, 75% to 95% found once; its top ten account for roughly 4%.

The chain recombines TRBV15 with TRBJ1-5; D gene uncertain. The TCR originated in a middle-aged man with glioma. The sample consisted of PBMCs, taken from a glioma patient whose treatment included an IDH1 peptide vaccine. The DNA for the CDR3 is TGTGCCACCAGCATCCAGGACAATCAGCCCCAGCATTTT. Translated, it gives CATSIQDNQPQHF.